The present TCR beta chain was sequenced within a study of cytomegalovirus exposure and HLA in healthy donors. V was cut by 5 bases and J by 2 bases, with 15 bases left in between. Germline V gene sequence: CDR1 MDHEN, CDR2 SYDVKM. The CDR3 runs 15 residues. PCR used 60 Vbeta primers and 13 Jbeta primers. TCRdb's table, derived via immunoSEQ multiplex PCR, lists solely in-frame clones and lacks some. The table shows roughly 100,000 clones, with 12% occurring only once. The V call is TRBV28, the J call TRBJ2-5; the D gene is possibly TRBD1 (6 bases). The sample taken for sequencing was PBMCs. This clonotype was obtained from a man aged 40-55 years in good health and CMV-seropositive. The CDR3 here is CASSPSGVLQETQYF. The CDR3 DNA is TGTGCCAGCAGTCCTTCAGGGGTTTTACAAGAGACCCAGTACTTC. The whole variable domain, filled in from reference TRBV28 and TRBJ2-5, reads DVKVTQSSRYLVKRTGEKVFLECVQDMDHENMFWYRQDPGLGLRLIYFSYDVKMKEKGDIPEGYSVSREKKERFSLILESASTNQTSMYLCASSPSGVLQETQYFGPGTRLLVL.